Listed here are 7 T cell receptor beta chains from one sample, sequenced in a study of siplizumab effects on memory and regulatory T cells. Measured with immunoSEQ multiplex PCR; TCRdb has only the in-frame clones, and not every one. The sample has about 100,000 clones, about 95% seen once; the top ten hold approximately 1.5%. Material: non-Treg CD4+ T cells sorted from blood. The receptors derive from a human donor in good health.

The rearrangement links TRBV10-3 to TRBJ1-3, with 7 bases that match TRBD1. Unmatched junction bases numbered 7, after V lost 8 bases and J lost 0 bases. Germline assignment: CDR1 ENHRY and CDR2 SYGVKD. The CDR3 sequence is 15 residues long. The CDR3 is CAIQDRATSGNTIYF. CDR3 in DNA: TGTGCCATCCAAGACAGGGCGACCTCTGGAAACACCATATATTTT.

This chain uses TRBV10-3 with TRBJ1-5, with 7 bases matching TRBD1. CDR1 is ENHRY and CDR2 is SYGVKD in the germline V gene. V was pared by 10 bases and J by 3 bases, with 9 bases of the junction left unmatched. The CDR3 is 14 amino acids. CDR3 nucleotides: TGTGCCAGCAGGGGGGGCCAGGACAATCAGCCCCAGCATTTT. This gives the protein CASRGGQDNQPQHF.

This rearrangement joins TRBV6-5 to TRBJ2-7, with 7 nucleotides matching TRBD1. The V and J ends lost 6 bases and 7 bases, in that order; junction bases with no gene match: 12. CDR3 length: 14 amino acids. CDR1 MNHEY and CDR2 SVGAGI come from the germline V gene. CDR3 bases: TGTGCCAGCAGCCCTGGACGCTACAGGGGAGAGCAGTACTTC. Encoded protein: CASSPGRYRGEQYF.

The rearrangement joins TRBV5-1 to TRBJ2-3, with D possibly being TRBD1 (6 bases). Germline V gives CDR1 SGHRS, CDR2 YFSETQ. This CDR3 spans 17 amino acids. The ends were cut back, 4 bases at V and 2 bases at J, with 20 bases in the middle. CDR3 in DNA: TGCGCCAGCAGCCCTAAACAGGGCGGACTGTACACAGATACGCAGTATTTT. It yields the protein CASSPKQGGLYTDTQYF.

This rearrangement joins TRBV10-1 to TRBJ2-7; 7 bases agree with TRBD2. The CDR3 runs 14 residues. The J segment lost 5 bases and the V segment lost 3 bases, leaving 7 bases of the junction unmatched. In germline, CDR1 is WNHNN, CDR2 SYGVQD (reference sequence). The CDR3 protein is CASSDSRTSNEQYF. In nucleotides, the CDR3 is TGCGCCAGCAGTGACTCAAGGACTAGTAACGAGCAGTACTTC.

The chain joins TRBV6-1 to TRBJ2-7; TRBD2 matches at 15 bases. The trim removed 8 bases at V and 7 bases at J, leaving 3 bases unmatched. The CDR3 is made up of 13 amino acids. The germline gives CDR1 MNHNS, CDR2 SASEGT. The CDR3 here is CASSGTSGREQYF. The CDR3 DNA sequence: TGTGCCAGCTCGGGGACTAGCGGGAGGGAGCAGTACTTC.

The chain is built from TRBV29-1 and TRBJ2-7; D is undetermined. Germline CDR1 SQVTM, CDR2 ANQGSEA. CDR3 length equals 10 residues. V dropped 3 bases and J dropped 4 bases, with 4 bases sitting between them. The CDR3 region is CSVEGYEQYF. In nucleotides, the CDR3 is TGCAGCGTTGAGGGATACGAGCAGTACTTC.